These 9 T cell receptor beta chains were sequenced from one sample in a study of PD-1 blockade in classical Hodgkin lymphoma. Every single patient, without exception, relapsed after autologous stem cell transplantation, and brentuximab vedotin exposure varied. Magnetic negative selection served to purify CD4+ T cells out of PBMCs that had been thawed. Some clones are missing from TCRdb's copy, which holds only in-frame ones; the method was immunoSEQ multiplex PCR. The table lists approximately 25,000 clones, 65% to 80% of them singletons. Sequencing was performed on CD4+ T cells from blood, taken at baseline. These receptors were collected from a human donor with classical Hodgkin lymphoma.

This chain joins TRBV4-3 and TRBJ1-2; D is uncertain. Trimming left V 3 bases short and J 5 bases short, with 16 bases between. The CDR3 covers 15 residues. Germline V gives CDR1 LGHNA, CDR2 YSLEER. The CDR3 coding sequence is TGCGCCAGCAGCCACGAATATCCCTTCCCTTATGGCTACACCTTC. It is translated as CASSHEYPFPYGYTF.

This clone was seen more than once but under ten times. The rearrangement uses TRBV4-2 and TRBJ1-2; no reliable D call. The CDR3 covers 15 residues. CDR1 is LGHNA, CDR2 YNFKEQ, per germline. The germline V and J ends were trimmed by 1 base and 6 bases, with 15 bases remaining between them. CDR3 nucleotides: TGTGCCAGCAGCCAAGGTAGCCGGGGATGGCATGGCTACACCTTC. Translated: CASSQGSRGWHGYTF.

This clone has only one observation. The chain has TRBV7-8 and TRBJ1-3, with D maybe TRBD1 (5 bases). The CDR3 covers 17 residues. Germline loops: CDR1 SGHVS, CDR2 FQNEAQ. With 1 base removed from V and 8 bases from J, the gap between germline ends came to 21 bases. CDR3 sequence: CASSLGGARPFLDTIYF. The DNA for the CDR3 is TGTGCCAGCAGCTTAGGAGGGGCGAGGCCTTTTCTTGACACCATATATTTT.

In this sample, this clone turned up once. The gene calls are TRBV4-1 and TRBJ2-6; D is uncertain. Trimming removed 0 bases from V and 0 bases from J, with 3 bases in between. The CDR3 runs 15 residues. Germline-derived CDR1 and CDR2 are MGHRA and YSYEKL. Written as DNA, the CDR3 is TGCGCCAGCAGCCAAGACATCTCTGGGGCCAACGTCCTGACTTTC. The encoded protein is CASSQDISGANVLTF.

The V and J genes are TRBV6-1 and TRBJ1-5; no definite D call. CDR3 size: 14 residues. Per the germline V gene, CDR1 is MNHNS and CDR2 is SASEGT. The V end lost 2 bases, the J end lost 4 bases, and 9 bases lay between the germline ends. In nucleotides, the CDR3 is TGTGCCAGCAGTGAAAGGCGGTGGAATCAGCCCCAGCATTTT. As protein: CASSERRWNQPQHF.

V gene TRBV19 combines with J gene TRBJ2-1; unclear D gene. The V end was cut by 3 bases, the J end by 10 bases, with 4 bases between. The CDR3 is 10 residues long. Germline CDR1 is LNHDA and CDR2 is SQIVND (reference sequence). DNA for the CDR3: TGTGCCAGTAGTATGAAGGAGCAGTTCTTC. It is translated as CASSMKEQFF.

V gene TRBV13 combines with J gene TRBJ2-1; 10 bases are a match to TRBD2. This CDR3 comprises 16 residues. Germline V gene data show CDR1 as PRHDT and CDR2 as FYEKMQ (reference sequence). V lost 3 bases to trimming and J lost 0 bases; unmatched junction nucleotides: 2. CDR3 in amino acids: CASSFLAGGSYNEQFF. The CDR3 DNA reads as TGTGCCAGCAGCTTTTTAGCGGGGGGCTCCTACAATGAGCAGTTCTTC.

This clone occurred a few times. V is TRBV28 and J is TRBJ1-2, with TRBD1 matching 10 bases. Germline V gene sequence: CDR1 MDHEN, CDR2 SYDVKM. V shed 6 bases, J shed 3 bases, and the junction held 7 bases outside the gene matches. The CDR3 spans 15 residues. CDR3 region: CASRVSGTGDYGYTF. The CDR3, as DNA: TGTGCCAGCAGAGTGTCCGGGACAGGGGACTATGGCTACACCTTC.

This chain uses TRBV9 with TRBJ1-3; 7 nucleotides align to TRBD1. Germline assignment: CDR1 SGDLS and CDR2 YYNGEE. V was clipped by 1 base and J by 1 base; unmatched bases: 8. This CDR3 comprises 17 residues. The CDR3 protein is CASSVSGTVASGNTIYF. DNA of the CDR3: TGTGCCAGCAGCGTATCCGGGACAGTGGCTTCTGGAAACACCATATATTTT.